This T cell receptor beta chain came from a study of blood T cell repertoires in COVID-19. Whole-study context: PBMCs, B-cell-depleted T cells, or T cells provided the cDNA or gDNA that made up the material.

Germline V CDR1 and CDR2: SGHRS, YFSETQ. The V end lost 6 bases, the J end lost 3 bases, and 12 bases lay between the germline ends. The CDR3 length is 13 residues. Across under 25 US areas, participants ranged in age from about 18 to 90 years. Cohort assignment relied on participant-reported clinical history. As originally analysed: Amplification of reference gene primers was used by the study to estimate nucleated cell counts. Only in-frame clones appear in the TCRdb table, and some are missing; sequencing was by immunoSEQ multiplex PCR. V and J calls and clone size come straight from that table; D and trimming were deduced from the DNA. The profile shows 250,000 or so clones, about nine tenths of them singletons.

The sequenced sample was PBMCs or T cells enriched from blood (not recorded which). The TCR sequence derives from a woman between 25 and 40 years old with acute COVID-19. The rearrangement links TRBV5-1 to TRBJ1-1, with unresolved D. CDR3 protein: CASNLERDTEAFF. The CDR3 DNA follows: TGCGCCAGCAACCTCGAACGGGACACTGAAGCTTTCTTT.